Below, 18 T cell receptor beta chains from the same sample are listed, as sequenced in a study of blood T cell repertoires in COVID-19. Libraries were prepared by immunoSEQ multiplex PCR; TCRdb keeps only in-frame clonotypes and omits some of them. The sample includes about 110,000 clones, approximately 83% of them seen just once. The sequencing input was peripheral blood. The receptors here all came from a man aged 45-65 years with acute or convalescent COVID-19.

CDR3 loop: CASSEGQGGKTQYF. CDR3 nucleotide sequence: TGTGCCAGCAGTGAAGGACAGGGGGGCAAGACCCAGTACTTC. The rearrangement links TRBV2 to TRBJ2-5; TRBD1 aligns across 9 bases. The CDR3 totals 14 residues. Germline V gene sequence: CDR1 SNHLY, CDR2 FYNNEI. The V and J ends lost 1 base and 6 bases, in that order; junction bases with no gene match: 3.

The chain is built from TRBV24-1 and TRBJ2-1; 7 bases align to TRBD2. Germline values: CDR1 KGHDR, CDR2 SFDVKD. J was trimmed by 8 bases and V by 2 bases; bases with no gene match: 5. The CDR3 loop spans 14 amino acids. The CDR3 is CATSDSGGRDEQFF. The CDR3 region has the DNA TGTGCCACCAGTGATTCTGGGGGGAGGGATGAGCAGTTCTTC.

The gene calls are TRBV6-4 and TRBJ1-6; maybe TRBD1 (6 bases). The CDR3 has 16 amino acids. The germline gives CDR1 MRHNA, CDR2 SNTAGT. V was trimmed by 7 bases and J by 5 bases, leaving 18 bases between them. This CDR3 reads CASTRWGGANNSPLHF. The DNA of the CDR3 is TGTGCCAGCACCCGGTGGGGGGGCGCAAATAATTCACCCCTCCACTTT.

The chain joins TRBV10-3 to TRBJ1-6, with D possibly matching TRBD1 (6 bases). The V gene lost 5 bases and the J gene lost 7 bases, with 12 bases spanning the gap. The CDR3 consists of 14 residues. Germline lookup yields CDR1 ENHRY and CDR2 SYGVKD. CDR3 residues: CAISYREQNSPLHF. CDR3 nucleotide sequence: TGTGCCATCAGTTACAGGGAACAGAATTCACCCCTCCACTTT.

This chain links TRBV5-1 with TRBJ1-6; 8 nucleotides agree with TRBD1. V dropped 1 base and J dropped 4; count of bases not matched to a gene: 7. The germline V gene encodes CDR1 SGHRS and CDR2 YFSETQ. This CDR3 contains 17 residues. CDR3 residues: CASSLNQGAAYNSPLHF. In DNA, the CDR3 is TGCGCCAGCAGCTTGAATCAGGGGGCTGCGTATAATTCACCCCTCCACTTT.

This chain uses TRBV6-5 with TRBJ2-5, with TRBD1 identical over 8 bases. This CDR3 is built from 14 residues. CDR1 is MNHEY, CDR2 SVGAGI, per germline. The J segment lost 4 bases and the V segment lost 0 bases, leaving 1 base of the junction unmatched. The CDR3 region is CASSYSTGVETQYF. The CDR3 DNA follows: TGTGCCAGCAGTTACTCGACAGGGGTAGAGACCCAGTACTTC.

The chain employs TRBV9 and TRBJ1-6; 7 bases align to TRBD1. The CDR3 extends over 15 amino acids. The V segment lost 3 bases and the J segment 6 bases; nucleotides outside the gene matches: 6. Germline assignment: CDR1 SGDLS and CDR2 YYNGEE. CDR3 loop: CASSARQGGNSPLHF. CDR3 coding DNA: TGTGCCAGCAGCGCCCGACAGGGTGGTAATTCACCCCTCCACTTT.

This chain uses TRBV6-5 with TRBJ2-7; 10 bases fit TRBD1. The germline CDR1 and CDR2 sequences are MNHEY and SVGAGI. CDR3 length: 13 residues. With V trimmed by 7 bases and J by 4 bases, 4 bases remained unmatched. CDR3 loop: CASNRGQGYEQYF. CDR3 coding DNA: TGTGCCAGCAATAGGGGACAGGGGTACGAGCAGTACTTC.

The chain is built from TRBV10-3 and TRBJ1-6, with TRBD1 matching 7 bases. After removal of 8 bases from V and 10 bases from J, the junction contained 14 bases not matched to a gene. This CDR3 region has 15 residues. Germline-derived CDR1 and CDR2 are ENHRY and SYGVKD. CDR3 in DNA: TGTGCCATCGGAGACCCGAACAGGGGAGACTCACCCCTCCACTTT. Translation gives CAIGDPNRGDSPLHF.

The chain employs TRBV24-1 and TRBJ2-7; D remains ambiguous. V was shortened by 0 bases and J by 6 bases, with 8 bases between the two germline ends. The CDR3 runs 13 residues. Germline CDR1 and CDR2: KGHDR and SFDVKD. CDR3 nucleotides: TGTGCCACCAGTGATTTGCGTGTGAGCGAGCAGTACTTC. This gives the protein CATSDLRVSEQYF.

The V and J genes are TRBV23-1 and TRBJ2-5; maybe TRBD2 (5 bases). TRBV23-1 is sorted into the ORF group, with uncertain function. V was clipped by 1 base and J by 4 bases, with 22 bases between them. This CDR3 is 18 amino acids long. The CDR3 region is CASSQCDPGQPRGETQYF. Written as DNA, the CDR3 is TGCGCCAGCAGTCAATGCGATCCCGGGCAGCCCCGGGGAGAGACCCAGTACTTC.

J is TRBJ1-1 and V is TRBV7-9, with D unresolved. This CDR3 region has 11 residues. The V gene lost 5 bases and the J gene lost 8 bases, with 9 bases spanning the gap. Per the germline V gene, CDR1 is SEHNR and CDR2 is FQNEAQ (reference sequence). CDR3 in DNA: TGTGCCAGCAGCCCGTCACTGGAAGCTTTCTTT. It translates to CASSPSLEAFF. Using reference TRBV7-9 and TRBJ1-1 for the parts outside the CDR3, the full variable domain is DTGVSQNPRHKITKRGQNVTFRCDPISEHNRLYWYRQTLGQGPEFLTYFQNEAQLEKSRLLSDRFSAERPKGSFSTLEIQRTEQGDSAMYLCASSPSLEAFFGQGTRLTVV.

This clone came up once. CDR3: CASSSTARLRAPGGSGELFF. In nucleotides, the CDR3 is TGTGCCAGCTCATCAACTGCGCGCCTTAGGGCCCCGGGAGGATCCGGGGAGCTGTTTTTT. The rearrangement links TRBV18 to TRBJ2-2, with 7 bases identical to TRBD2. J lost 6 bases, V lost 5 bases, and 24 bases had no gene match. CDR3 size: 20 residues. Germline V lookup: CDR1 KGHSH, CDR2 LQKENI.

The chain is built from TRBV14 and TRBJ1-3; 8 bases are shared with TRBD1. V dropped 4 bases and J dropped 3; count of bases not matched to a gene: 2. Germline V CDR1 and CDR2: SGHDN, FVKESK. The CDR3 has 14 amino acids. The CDR3 DNA is TGTGCCAGCAGCCCCGGGACAGGTGGAAACACCATATATTTT. Protein sequence: CASSPGTGGNTIYF.

The genes are TRBV7-8 and TRBJ2-2; TRBD1 is a possible D gene (8 bases). The CDR3 extends over 16 amino acids. Germline V gene data show CDR1 as SGHVS and CDR2 as FQNEAQ. V was shortened by 3 bases and J by 6 bases, with 17 bases between the two germline ends. CDR3 DNA: TGTGCCAGCAGCTTTAAATTAACAGGGGGGGCCGGGGAGCTGTTTTTT. This gives the protein CASSFKLTGGAGELFF.

The CDR3 protein is CATSRVEDQPQHF. CDR3 coding DNA: TGTGCCACCAGCAGAGTGGAGGATCAGCCCCAGCATTTT. The V call is TRBV15, the J call TRBJ1-5, with no clear D. There are 13 residues in the CDR3. CDR1 and CDR2 (germline): LNHNV, YYDKDF (reference sequence). V was trimmed by 1 base and J by 5 bases, leaving 6 bases between them.

The chain links TRBV7-8 to TRBJ2-1, with a possible D match to TRBD2 (6 bases). V lost 3 bases to trimming and J lost 4 bases, with 16 bases between them. The germline V gene has CDR1 SGHVS and CDR2 FQNEAQ. There are 16 residues in the CDR3. DNA for the CDR3: TGTGCCAGCAGCTTTAGGTCGGGAGAAGGGTACAATGAGCAGTTCTTC. This sequence encodes CASSFRSGEGYNEQFF.

The V gene is TRBV2, the J gene TRBJ1-3, with D tentatively TRBD1 (6 bases). Trimming cost V 5 bases and J 0 bases, with 17 bases left between them. Germline CDR1 and CDR2: SNHLY and FYNNEI. This CDR3 contains 17 residues. CDR3 in amino acids: CASSLRQAAVSGNTIYF. CDR3 nucleotides: TGTGCCAGCAGTTTACGACAGGCGGCCGTCTCTGGAAACACCATATATTTT.